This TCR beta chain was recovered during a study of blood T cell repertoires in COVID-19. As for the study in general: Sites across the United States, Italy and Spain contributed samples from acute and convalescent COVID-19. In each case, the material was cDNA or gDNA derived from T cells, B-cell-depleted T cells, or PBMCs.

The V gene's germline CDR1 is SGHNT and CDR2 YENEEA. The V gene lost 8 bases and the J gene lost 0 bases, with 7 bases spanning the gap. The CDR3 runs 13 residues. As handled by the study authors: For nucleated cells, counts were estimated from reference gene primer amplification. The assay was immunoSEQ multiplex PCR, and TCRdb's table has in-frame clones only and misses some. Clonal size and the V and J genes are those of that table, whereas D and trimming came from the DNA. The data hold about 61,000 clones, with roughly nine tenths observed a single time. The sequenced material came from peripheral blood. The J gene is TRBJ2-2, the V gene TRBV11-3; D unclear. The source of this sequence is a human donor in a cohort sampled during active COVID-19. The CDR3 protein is CASGQPNTGELFF. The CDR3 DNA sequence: TGTGCCAGCGGCCAACCGAACACCGGGGAGCTGTTTTTT.